This T cell receptor (beta chain) was identified during a study of blood T cells in healthy people across ages. Overall study findings and caveats: TCR beta diversity per million T cells fell roughly linearly with age.

As regards this clonotype: Its specificity is not known.

Alongside a J-beta primer mix, a sample-barcoded 5' primer served in a second PCR lasting about 6 to 12 cycles. Any given sample supplied a minimum of 2.5 million CDR3-containing paired-end reads. MiXCR, run by TCRdb on the 5' RACE reads, gives a single entry per CDR3 protein. This table holds roughly 1.5 million distinct CDR3 sequences, under 55% found once. The CDR3 spans 16 residues. V lost 9 bases to trimming and J lost 0 bases, with 20 bases between them. Looked up from germline, CDR1 is LGHNA and CDR2 is YNFKEQ. The sample comprised blood. The chain recombines TRBV4-2 with TRBJ1-1; unclear D gene. This sequence was found in a woman younger than 35 in good health. The CDR3 DNA reads TGTGCCAGTACCTCCATCAAGCGAGGTTTGAACACTGAAGCTTTCTTT. This translates into CASTSIKRGLNTEAFF.